Included here is one T cell receptor beta chain sequence, with context. The data derive from a study of graft-versus-host responses after intestinal transplantation. V shed 4 bases and J shed 3 bases, with 16 bases lying between them. Germline CDR1 reads SGDLS; CDR2 reads YYNGEE. The CDR3 has 16 residues. Sequenced by immunoSEQ multiplex PCR; TCRdb stores in-frame clones only, minus some. Here the sample spans around 35,000 clones, about nine tenths being singletons. Graft material was processed, releasing intraepithelial and lamina propria lymphocytes. The sample was ileum tissue, taken roughly 200 days after intestinal transplant. The clonotype originates from a human patient who received an intestinal transplant, so some T cells may come from the graft donor. This chain joins TRBV9 and TRBJ2-2, with D maybe TRBD1 (6 bases). The CDR3 spells CASSTPPGTHTGELFF. CDR3 DNA sequence: TGTGCCAGCAGCACTCCACCGGGGACACACACCGGGGAGCTGTTTTTT. Full variable domain (rest looked up from reference TRBV9 and TRBJ2-2): DSGVTQTPKHLITATGQRVTLRCSPRSGDLSVYWYQQSLDQGLQFLIQYYNGEERAKGNILERFSAQQFPDLHSELNLSSLELGDSALYFCASSTPPGTHTGELFFGEGSRLTVL.